This passage covers 25 T cell receptor beta chains from one sample sequenced in a study of blood T cells in healthy people across ages. Next came a second PCR, run for about 7 to 11 cycles, which used a sample-barcoded 5' primer along with a J-beta primer mix. TCRdb re-called the 5' RACE reads through MiXCR, storing one row per CDR3 protein. The sample shows 700,000 to 850,000 distinct CDR3 sequences, 50% to 65% of them seen only once. The specimen sequenced was blood. These receptors originate from an elderly man in good health.

This clonotype was detected once. The rearrangement uses TRBV5-1 and TRBJ1-2; D gene unclear. The CDR3 sequence is 16 residues long. Trimming took 0 bases from V and 0 from J, leaving 12 bases between them. Germline loops: CDR1 SGHRS, CDR2 YFSETQ. The CDR3 region has the DNA TGCGCCAGCAGCTTGGCCTCCCAGAACACTAACTATGGCTACACCTTC. It encodes CASSLASQNTNYGYTF.

This chain joins TRBV7-2 and TRBJ2-7; possible D gene TRBD1, 6 bases. With 5 bases removed from V and 7 bases from J, the gap between germline ends came to 18 bases. The CDR3 loop spans 14 amino acids. Germline lookup yields CDR1 SGHTA and CDR2 FQGNSA. This chain's CDR3 is CASSQGPRVVEQYF. The CDR3 DNA reads as TGTGCCAGCAGCCAGGGGCCAAGGGTGGTAGAGCAGTACTTC.

The chain couples TRBV20-1 to TRBJ1-1; D uncertain. Germline V gene data show CDR1 as DFQATT and CDR2 as SNEGSKA (reference sequence). The ends were cut back, 0 bases at V and 1 base at J, with 6 bases in the middle. This CDR3 is built from 13 residues. CDR3 amino acids: CSARDQGNTEAFF. CDR3 DNA sequence: TGCAGTGCTAGAGATCAAGGGAACACTGAAGCTTTCTTT.

This clonotype was detected only a few times. The chain recombines TRBV3-1 with TRBJ2-2; D not resolved. V gave up 2 bases and J gave up 7 bases, with 5 bases separating them. This CDR3 region has 12 residues. CDR1 and CDR2 from the germline V gene are LGHDT and YNNKEL (reference sequence). The CDR3 here is CASSQLGGELFF. The CDR3, as DNA: TGTGCCAGCAGCCAACTCGGCGGGGAGCTGTTTTTT. Using reference TRBV3-1 and TRBJ2-2 for the parts outside the CDR3, the full variable domain is DTAVSQTPKYLVTQMGNDKSIKCEQNLGHDTMYWYKQDSKKFLKIMFSYNNKELIINETVPNRFSPKSPDKAHLNLHINSLELGDSAVYFCASSQLGGELFFGEGSRLTVL.

V gene TRBV5-1 combines with J gene TRBJ2-1; TRBD2 aligns across 8 bases. Germline loops: CDR1 SGHRS, CDR2 YFSETQ. The CDR3 length is 15 residues. Trimming removed 9 bases from V and 10 bases from J; junction bases left unmatched: 18. The CDR3 DNA follows: TGCGCCACCGTCGGGGGGGCCTCGGGGTCGGGAGAGCAGTTCTTC. Protein sequence: CATVGGASGSGEQFF.

The chain recombines TRBV5-1 with TRBJ2-6; D is perhaps TRBD1 (6 bases). CDR3 size: 15 residues. Germline CDR1 and CDR2: SGHRS and YFSETQ. Trimming stripped 2 bases from V and 4 bases from J, with 10 bases between. CDR3 nucleotide sequence: TGCGCCAGCAGCTTTGGGACAACGGGGGCCAACGTCCTGACTTTC. It translates to CASSFGTTGANVLTF. The complete variable domain, with remaining parts taken from reference TRBV5-1 and TRBJ2-6, reads KAGVTQTPRYLIKTRGQQVTLSCSPISGHRSVSWYQQTPGQGLQFLFEYFSETQRNKGNFPGRFSGRQFSNSRSEMNVSTLELGDSALYLCASSFGTTGANVLTFGAGSRLTVL.

This clonotype was counted a few times. V gene TRBV7-2 combines with J gene TRBJ2-3; D remains unclear. Trimming stripped 4 bases from V and 7 bases from J, with 6 bases between. Germline-derived CDR1 and CDR2 are SGHTA and FQGNSA. The CDR3 has 11 amino acids. CDR3 bases: TGTGCCAGCAGCTCCCCCCATACGCAGTATTTT. Amino acid sequence: CASSSPHTQYF.

V usage is TRBV7-6 and J usage is TRBJ2-7; D is ambiguous. CDR1 and CDR2 from the germline V gene are SGHVS and FNYEAQ. The V end was cut by 7 bases, the J end by 1 base, with 8 bases between. The CDR3 is 12 amino acids. The CDR3 protein is CASTKGSYEQYF. DNA for the CDR3: TGTGCCAGCACCAAAGGATCCTACGAGCAGTACTTC.

This clonotype was seen a few times. The chain joins TRBV12-3 or TRBV12-4 to TRBJ1-5, with D hard to call. Trimming stripped 0 bases from V and 7 bases from J, with 7 bases between. The CDR3 extends over 13 amino acids. The CDR3 reads CASSLAFSQPQHF. CDR3 DNA: TGTGCCAGCAGTTTAGCGTTCAGCCAGCCCCAGCATTTT.

The chain links TRBV27 to TRBJ2-7, with 7 positions matching TRBD2. Germline trimming cut 0 bases from V and 0 bases from J; bases unmatched to any gene: 5. The CDR3 covers 16 residues. Looked up from germline, CDR1 is MNHEY and CDR2 is SMNVEV (reference sequence). CDR3 sequence reads: CASSLSVGGSSYEQYF. The CDR3 DNA reads as TGTGCCAGCAGTTTATCGGTCGGGGGGAGCTCCTACGAGCAGTACTTC.

A note on this clonotype: One junction end disagrees with the germline gene, perhaps due to a read error. The chain combines TRBV10-3 with TRBJ2-3; 7 bases agree with TRBD2. The CDR3 sequence is 16 residues long. The V gene's germline CDR1 is ENHRY and CDR2 SYGVKD. The CDR3 nucleotides are TGTGCCATCAGTGTCGTTAGGGCGGGAGAAACAGATACGCGGTATTTT. This encodes CAISVVRAGETDTRYF.

V gene TRBV20-1 combines with J gene TRBJ2-1; 7 bases match TRBD2. The assigned J gene may be wrong: the sequence end matches TRBJ2-7 better. The CDR3 sequence is 15 residues long. Germline V gives CDR1 DFQATT, CDR2 SNEGSKA (reference sequence). In DNA form, the CDR3 reads TGCAGTGCAGTGGGAGGGGCGGACTCCTACAATGAGCAGTACTTC. It codes for CSAVGGADSYNEQYF.

V is TRBV30 and J is TRBJ2-5, with D perhaps matching TRBD1 or TRBD2 (6 bases each). V shed 4 bases and J shed 11 bases, with 20 bases lying between them. Germline lookup yields CDR1 GTSNPN and CDR2 SVGIG (reference sequence). This CDR3 contains 13 residues. The CDR3 DNA reads TGTGCCTGGAATGTAGGAGGGGGGCAGCGGCAGTACTTC. This codes for CAWNVGGGQRQYF.

V is TRBV4-2 and J is TRBJ1-2; tentatively, D is TRBD1 (5 bases). CDR1 LGHNA and CDR2 YNFKEQ come from the germline V gene. V lost 4 bases and J 8 bases, leaving 17 bases between the germline ends. The CDR3 totals 14 residues. The CDR3 loop reads CASSREVGTVGYTF. In DNA form, the CDR3 reads TGTGCCAGCAGCCGAGAGGTCGGGACCGTAGGCTACACCTTC.

The CDR3 sequence is CATSDGWSGETQYF. The CDR3 DNA reads as TGTGCCACCAGTGATGGGTGGAGCGGAGAGACCCAGTACTTC. The rearrangement links TRBV24-1 to TRBJ2-5; weak D call: TRBD2 (5 bases). V lost 3 bases, J lost 4 bases, and 11 bases lay in between. The germline V gene encodes CDR1 KGHDR and CDR2 SFDVKD. CDR3 length equals 14 residues.

With regard to this clonotype: Mismatch with germline at one junction end may stem from a read error. The genes are TRBV28 and TRBJ2-6; 11 bases line up with TRBD2. Germline V gives CDR1 MDHEN, CDR2 SYDVKM. This CDR3 has 17 residues. In nucleotides, the CDR3 is TGTGCCAGCAGTCCGGGACTAGCGGCGACTGGCGCCAACGTCCTGACTTTC. Residues: CASSPGLAATGANVLTF.

This sequence joins TRBV5-5 and TRBJ2-7; D is uncertain. The CDR3 length is 14 residues. CDR1 is SGHKS and CDR2 is YYEKEE in the germline V gene (reference sequence). With 0 bases removed from V and 2 bases from J, the gap between germline ends came to 9 bases. The CDR3 spells CASSLGQVAYEQYF. For the CDR3, the DNA is TGTGCCAGCAGCTTGGGGCAGGTAGCCTACGAGCAGTACTTC.

The V and J genes are TRBV6-5 and TRBJ2-7; 7 bases match TRBD2. The tail of the sequence fits TRBJ2-5 better, so the J call may be wrong. CDR3 length: 15 residues. The V gene's germline CDR1 is MNHEY and CDR2 SVGAGI. The CDR3 region is CASSYAGEVVVTQYF. The CDR3 region has the DNA TGTGCCAGCAGTTACGCGGGAGAGGTTGTTGTGACCCAGTACTTC.

This chain uses TRBV10-3 with TRBJ1-5; D gene uncertain. V was trimmed by 6 bases and J by 3 bases, leaving 6 bases between them. This CDR3 contains 12 residues. The germline V gene has CDR1 ENHRY and CDR2 SYGVKD. In DNA form, the CDR3 reads TGTGCCATCAGGGCGGACAATCAGCCCCAGCATTTT. Translating gives CAIRADNQPQHF.

The gene calls are TRBV5-1 and TRBJ1-2; a weak D match, TRBD1 (5 bases). In germline, CDR1 is SGHRS, CDR2 YFSETQ. V lost 2 bases, J lost 2 bases, and 10 bases lay in between. This CDR3 has 14 residues. Written as DNA, the CDR3 is TGCGCCAGCAGCTTCGAAGGGGCGAACTATGGCTACACCTTC. Translation: CASSFEGANYGYTF.

This chain links TRBV5-5 with TRBJ1-2; tentatively, D is TRBD1 (6 bases). Per germline, CDR1 SGHKS and CDR2 YYEKEE (reference sequence). V lost 4 bases to trimming and J lost 5 bases, with 18 bases between them. The CDR3 length is 15 residues. CDR3 loop: CASSPIRGGGYGYTF. The CDR3 DNA reads TGTGCCAGCAGCCCCATCAGGGGAGGAGGTTATGGCTACACCTTC.

There are a few counts of this clonotype. The chain combines TRBV7-2 with TRBJ1-2; D is uncertain. The ends were cut back, 0 bases at V and 6 bases at J, with 11 bases in the middle. Germline V lookup: CDR1 SGHTA, CDR2 FQGNSA. The CDR3 has 14 residues. CDR3 protein: CASSLARTFNGYTF. The CDR3 DNA reads TGTGCCAGCAGCTTAGCGCGCACATTTAATGGCTACACCTTC.

This clonotype has a handful of counts. The chain combines TRBV20-1 with TRBJ2-4, with D possibly called TRBD1 or TRBD2 (5 bases each). The V end lost 6 bases, the J end lost 0 bases, and 12 bases lay between the germline ends. The CDR3 runs to 14 residues. Per germline, CDR1 DFQATT and CDR2 SNEGSKA (reference sequence). CDR3 amino acids: CSALRDPAKNIQYF. The CDR3 DNA reads as TGCAGTGCCCTCCGGGACCCAGCCAAAAACATTCAGTACTTC.

The chain uses TRBV12-3 or TRBV12-4 and TRBJ2-4; perhaps TRBD1 as D (7 bases). The DNA end favors TRBJ2-7, so the J call may be wrong. This CDR3 spans 15 amino acids. DNA for the CDR3: TGTGCCAGCAGCCCAGGGGGGAGGCTAGAGGGCGAGCAGTACTTC. It codes for CASSPGGRLEGEQYF.

J is TRBJ2-3 and V is TRBV6-2 or TRBV6-3; D is unresolved. CDR3 length: 13 amino acids. CDR1 MNHEY and CDR2 SVGEGT come from the germline V gene. V dropped 6 bases and J dropped 0 bases, with 7 bases sitting between them. The CDR3 spells CASSSISTDTQYF. CDR3 bases: TGTGCCAGCAGCTCGATTAGCACAGATACGCAGTATTTT.